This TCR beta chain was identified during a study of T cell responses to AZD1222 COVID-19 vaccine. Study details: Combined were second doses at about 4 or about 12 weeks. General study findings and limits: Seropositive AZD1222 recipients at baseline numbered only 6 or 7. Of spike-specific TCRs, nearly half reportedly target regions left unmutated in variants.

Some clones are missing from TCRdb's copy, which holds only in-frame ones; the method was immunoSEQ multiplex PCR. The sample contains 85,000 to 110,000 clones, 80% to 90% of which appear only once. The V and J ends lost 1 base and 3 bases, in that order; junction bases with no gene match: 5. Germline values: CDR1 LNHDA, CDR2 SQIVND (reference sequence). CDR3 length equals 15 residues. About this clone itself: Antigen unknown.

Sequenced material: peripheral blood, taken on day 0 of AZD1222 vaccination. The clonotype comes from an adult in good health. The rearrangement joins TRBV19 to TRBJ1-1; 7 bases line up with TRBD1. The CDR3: CASSIGYQGDTEAFF. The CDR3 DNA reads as TGTGCCAGTAGTATAGGTTATCAGGGGGACACTGAAGCTTTCTTT.